The TCR beta chain under discussion was sequenced for a study of blood T cell repertoires in COVID-19. Study overall: From the United States, Italy and Spain came samples of acute and convalescent COVID-19. PBMCs, B-cell-depleted T cells, or T cells were the source of the cDNA or gDNA that made up the material.

Using immunoSEQ multiplex PCR, the repertoire was profiled, and TCRdb retains in-frame clones only, with some absent. The sample has about 280,000 clones, approximately 88% seen once. The V and J ends lost 4 bases and 4 bases, in that order; junction bases with no gene match: 8. Germline-derived CDR1 and CDR2 are LGHNA and YSLEER. The CDR3 has 15 residues. Participants were aged roughly 18 to 100 years from more than 20 US areas. Assignments of participants to cohorts depended upon their own reported clinical history. This TCR was sampled from a woman in her 40s who had recovered from COVID-19. V usage is TRBV4-3 and J usage is TRBJ1-2, with 8 bases identical to TRBD1. The sample comprised PBMCs or T cells enriched from blood (not recorded which). The CDR3 sequence is CASSLNRQGSYGYTF. For the CDR3, the DNA is TGCGCCAGCAGCCTAAACCGACAGGGGAGCTATGGCTACACCTTC.